This T cell receptor beta chain was observed in a study of beta chain features in type 1 diabetes. On the study more broadly: No patient-donor differences in age, gender, total cells or subset yield. Regarding the study as a whole: Compared to healthy donors, patients appeared to have naive, central memory and Treg TCRB repertoires that were more alike. A potential PCR bias toward shorter templates would be equal in patient and control samples. TCRB CDR3 length was moderately but significantly reduced in all four CD4+ subsets of Type 1 diabetes patients.

This clone was seen more than once but under ten times. Its antigen is as yet unknown. The germline gives CDR1 SGHDT, CDR2 YYEEEE. The CDR3 consists of 12 residues. V was shortened by 2 bases and J by 8 bases, with 10 bases between the two germline ends. The authors reverse transcribed all of the isolated RNA, so sequencing captured expressed TCRB transcripts. Produced via immunoSEQ multiplex PCR; TCRdb's table is partial and in-frame only. Among some 360,000 clones listed, 8% to 10% were seen once. There was one heparinised blood draw per donor, averaging about 100 mL. This TCR was recovered from a young man with type 1 diabetes. Sequences were obtained from central memory CD4+ T cells from blood. The V and J genes are TRBV5-6 and TRBJ1-2, with D possibly being TRBD1 (6 bases). The CDR3 nucleotides read TGTGCCAGCAGCTTCAGGGGTCAGGGCTACACCTTC. As protein: CASSFRGQGYTF.